The following is a T cell receptor beta chain sequence with its context. This CDR3 is 15 amino acids long. J gave up 7 bases and V 7 bases, and 9 bases lay outside the gene matches. The germline V gene encodes CDR1 MNHEY and CDR2 SVGAGI. In the authors' methods: Using reference gene primer amplification, nucleated cell counts were estimated. The protocol was immunoSEQ multiplex PCR, while the TCRdb copy is restricted to in-frame clones and leaves out a portion. V and J calls and clone size are as listed in that table; D and trimming were resolved from the DNA. This table has some 180,000 clones, around 81% appearing once. The data derive from a study of blood T cell repertoires in COVID-19. Study details: Some COVID-19 samples were acute and others convalescent; all came from the United States, Italy and Spain. Sources were T cells, B-cell-depleted T cells, or PBMCs; the material itself was cDNA or gDNA.

The chain carries TRBV6-5 and TRBJ2-1; 11 bases map to TRBD2. The TCR was taken from a woman older than 75 with COVID-19, enrolled during active disease. The sample taken for sequencing was peripheral blood. The CDR3 coding sequence is TGTGCCAGCACCGTACTAGCGGGAGAAGGTAATGAGCAGTTCTTC. Residues: CASTVLAGEGNEQFF.